The TCR beta chain described here comes from a study of T cell changes during pregnancy in multiple sclerosis. This clone was detected only a few times. Data came from immunoSEQ multiplex PCR; TCRdb stores just in-frame clones and leaves some out. Of over 40,000 clones in the sample, about 91% were seen once. V was trimmed by 8 bases and J by 3 bases, leaving 13 bases between them. Germline CDR1 reads LGHNA; CDR2 reads YNFKEQ. The CDR3 spans 13 residues. The sequence came from a female donor with multiple sclerosis, enrolled in a pregnancy study. Sequenced material: peripheral blood, taken in the third trimester of pregnancy. The rearrangement links TRBV4-2 to TRBJ1-1; D possibly corresponds to TRBD1 (6 bases). For the CDR3, the DNA is TGTGCCAGCCGGGGGGCGTTGGACACTGAAGCTTTCTTT. It specifies CASRGALDTEAFF.